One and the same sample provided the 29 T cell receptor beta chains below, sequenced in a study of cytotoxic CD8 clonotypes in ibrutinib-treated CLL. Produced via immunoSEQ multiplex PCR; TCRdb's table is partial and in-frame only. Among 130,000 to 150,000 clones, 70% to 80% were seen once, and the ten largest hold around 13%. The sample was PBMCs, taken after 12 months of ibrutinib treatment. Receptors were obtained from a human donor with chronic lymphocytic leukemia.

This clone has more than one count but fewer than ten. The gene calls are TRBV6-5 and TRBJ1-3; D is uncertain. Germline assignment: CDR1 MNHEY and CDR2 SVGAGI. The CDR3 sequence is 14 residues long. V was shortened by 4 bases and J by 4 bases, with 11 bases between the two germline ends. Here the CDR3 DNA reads TGTGCCAGCAGTTCCCCTATCTCCGGAAACACCATATATTTT. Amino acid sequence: CASSSPISGNTIYF.

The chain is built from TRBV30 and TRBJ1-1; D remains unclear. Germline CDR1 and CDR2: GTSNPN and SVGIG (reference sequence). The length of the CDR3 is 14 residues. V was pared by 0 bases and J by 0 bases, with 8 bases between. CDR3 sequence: CAWSVRGLNTEAFF. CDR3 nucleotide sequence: TGTGCCTGGAGTGTACGGGGTTTGAACACTGAAGCTTTCTTT.

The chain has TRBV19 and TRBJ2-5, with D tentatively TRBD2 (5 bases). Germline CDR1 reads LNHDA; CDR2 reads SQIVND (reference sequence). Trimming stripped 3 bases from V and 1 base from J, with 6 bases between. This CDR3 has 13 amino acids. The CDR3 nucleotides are TGTGCCAGTAGTATCAGCGGCCAAGAGACCCAGTACTTC. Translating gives CASSISGQETQYF.

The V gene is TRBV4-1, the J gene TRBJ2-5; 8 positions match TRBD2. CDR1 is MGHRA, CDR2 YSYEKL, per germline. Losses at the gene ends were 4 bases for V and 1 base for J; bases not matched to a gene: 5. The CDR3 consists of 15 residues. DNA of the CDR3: TGCGCCAGCAGCCGACAACTAGCGGTCCAAGAGACCCAGTACTTC. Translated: CASSRQLAVQETQYF.

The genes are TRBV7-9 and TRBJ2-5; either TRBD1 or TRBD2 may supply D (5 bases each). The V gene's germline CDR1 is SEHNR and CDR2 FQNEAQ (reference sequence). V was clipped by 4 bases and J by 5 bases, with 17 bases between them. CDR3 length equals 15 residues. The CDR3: CASSYRGDLAETQYF. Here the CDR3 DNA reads TGTGCCAGCAGCTATAGAGGGGACCTAGCTGAGACCCAGTACTTC.

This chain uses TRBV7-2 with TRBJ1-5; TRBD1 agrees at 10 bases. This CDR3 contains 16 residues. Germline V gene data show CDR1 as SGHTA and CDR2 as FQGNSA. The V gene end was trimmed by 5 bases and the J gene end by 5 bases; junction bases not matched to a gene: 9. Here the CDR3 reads CASSRSGQGKYQPQHF. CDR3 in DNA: TGTGCCAGCAGCCGCTCGGGACAGGGGAAGTATCAGCCCCAGCATTTT.

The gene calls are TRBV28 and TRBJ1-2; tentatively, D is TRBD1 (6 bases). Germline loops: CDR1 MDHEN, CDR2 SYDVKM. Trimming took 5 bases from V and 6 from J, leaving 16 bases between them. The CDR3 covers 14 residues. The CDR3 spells CASSPRSPGDGYTF. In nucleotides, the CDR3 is TGTGCCAGCAGTCCCCGTAGCCCAGGGGATGGCTACACCTTC.

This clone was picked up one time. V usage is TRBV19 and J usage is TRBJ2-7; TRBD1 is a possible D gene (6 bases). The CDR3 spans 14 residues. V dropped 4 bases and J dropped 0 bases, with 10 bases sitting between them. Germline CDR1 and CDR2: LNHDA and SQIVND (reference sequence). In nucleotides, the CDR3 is TGTGCCAGTAGTAACCCAGGGGACTCCTACGAGCAGTACTTC. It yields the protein CASSNPGDSYEQYF.

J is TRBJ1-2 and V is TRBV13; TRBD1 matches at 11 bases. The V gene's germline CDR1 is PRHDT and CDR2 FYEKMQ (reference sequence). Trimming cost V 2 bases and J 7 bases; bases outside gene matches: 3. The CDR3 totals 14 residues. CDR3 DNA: TGTGCCAGCAGCTTAAGGACAGGGGGCTTTGGCTACACCTTC. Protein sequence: CASSLRTGGFGYTF.

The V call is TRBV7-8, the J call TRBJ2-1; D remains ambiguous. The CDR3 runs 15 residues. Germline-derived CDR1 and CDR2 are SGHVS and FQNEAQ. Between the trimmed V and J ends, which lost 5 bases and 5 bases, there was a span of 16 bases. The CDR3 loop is CASSGRLRADNEQFF. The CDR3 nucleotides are TGTGCCAGCAGCGGCCGACTCCGCGCCGACAATGAGCAGTTCTTC.

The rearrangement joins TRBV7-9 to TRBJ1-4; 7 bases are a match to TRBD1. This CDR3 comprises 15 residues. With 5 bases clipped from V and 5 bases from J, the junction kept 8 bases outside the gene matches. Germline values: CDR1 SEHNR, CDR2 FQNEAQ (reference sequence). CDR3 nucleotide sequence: TGTGCCAGCAGCCCTCAGGGGGGTGGAAATGAAAAACTGTTTTTT. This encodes CASSPQGGGNEKLFF.

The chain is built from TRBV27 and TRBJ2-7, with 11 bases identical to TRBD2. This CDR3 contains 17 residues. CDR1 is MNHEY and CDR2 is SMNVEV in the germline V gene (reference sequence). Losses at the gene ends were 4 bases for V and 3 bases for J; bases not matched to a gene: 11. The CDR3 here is CASSSQPSSGRYYEQYF. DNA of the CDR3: TGTGCCAGCAGTTCCCAGCCCTCTAGCGGGAGGTACTACGAGCAGTACTTC.

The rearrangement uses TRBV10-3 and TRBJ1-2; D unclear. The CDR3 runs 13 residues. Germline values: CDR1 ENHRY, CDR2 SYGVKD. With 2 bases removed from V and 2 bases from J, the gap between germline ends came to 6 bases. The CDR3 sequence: CAISEGRNYGYTF. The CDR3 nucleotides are TGTGCCATCAGTGAGGGTAGAAACTATGGCTACACCTTC.

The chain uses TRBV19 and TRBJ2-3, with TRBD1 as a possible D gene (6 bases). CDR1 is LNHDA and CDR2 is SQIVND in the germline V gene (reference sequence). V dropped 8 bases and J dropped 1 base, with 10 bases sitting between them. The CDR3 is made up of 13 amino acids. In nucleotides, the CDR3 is TGTGCCAGTGGACAGAGCCGCACAGATACGCAGTATTTT. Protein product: CASGQSRTDTQYF. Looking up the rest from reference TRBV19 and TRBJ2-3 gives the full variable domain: DGGITQSPKYLFRKEGQNVTLSCEQNLNHDAMYWYRQDPGQGLRLIYYSQIVNDFQKGDIAEGYSVSREKKESFPLTVTSAQKNPTAFYLCASGQSRTDTQYFGPGTRLTVL.

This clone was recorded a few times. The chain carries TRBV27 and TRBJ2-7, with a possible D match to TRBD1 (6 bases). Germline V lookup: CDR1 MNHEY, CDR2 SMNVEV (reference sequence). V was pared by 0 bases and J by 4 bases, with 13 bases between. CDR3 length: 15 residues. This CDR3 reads CASSLSRGQLYEQYF. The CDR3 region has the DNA TGTGCCAGCAGTTTATCCCGAGGACAGTTGTACGAGCAGTACTTC.

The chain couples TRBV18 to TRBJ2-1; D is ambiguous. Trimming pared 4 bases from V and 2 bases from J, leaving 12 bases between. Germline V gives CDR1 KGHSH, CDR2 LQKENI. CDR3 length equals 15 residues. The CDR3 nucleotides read TGTGCCAGCTCACTTTATCAGCCTCCCTACAATGAGCAGTTCTTC. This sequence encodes CASSLYQPPYNEQFF.

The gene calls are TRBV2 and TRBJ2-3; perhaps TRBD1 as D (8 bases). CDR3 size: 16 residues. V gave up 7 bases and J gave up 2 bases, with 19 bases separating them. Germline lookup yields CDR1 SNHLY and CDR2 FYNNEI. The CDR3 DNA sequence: TGTGCCAGCAATCAATTACAGGGGGGGTACACAGATACGCAGTATTTT. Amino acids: CASNQLQGGYTDTQYF.

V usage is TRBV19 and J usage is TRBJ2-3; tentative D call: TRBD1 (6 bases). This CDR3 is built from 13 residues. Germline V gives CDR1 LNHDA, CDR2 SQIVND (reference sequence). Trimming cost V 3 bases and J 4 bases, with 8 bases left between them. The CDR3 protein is CASSIGGADTQYF. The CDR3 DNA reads TGTGCCAGTAGTATTGGGGGCGCAGATACGCAGTATTTT. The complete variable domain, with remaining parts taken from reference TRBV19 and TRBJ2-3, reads DGGITQSPKYLFRKEGQNVTLSCEQNLNHDAMYWYRQDPGQGLRLIYYSQIVNDFQKGDIAEGYSVSREKKESFPLTVTSAQKNPTAFYLCASSIGGADTQYFGPGTRLTVL.

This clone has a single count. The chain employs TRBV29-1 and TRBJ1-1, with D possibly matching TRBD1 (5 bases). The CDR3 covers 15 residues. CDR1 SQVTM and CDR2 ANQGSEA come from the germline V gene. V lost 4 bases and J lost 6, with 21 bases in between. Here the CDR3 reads CSVAREGKRRSEAFF. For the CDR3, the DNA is TGCAGCGTTGCGAGGGAGGGGAAGAGACGATCTGAAGCTTTCTTT. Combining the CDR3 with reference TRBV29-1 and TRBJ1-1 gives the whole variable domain SAVISQKPSRDICQRGTSLTIQCQVDSQVTMMFWYRQQPGQSLTLIATANQGSEATYESGFVIDKFPISRPNLTFSTLTVSNMSPEDSSIYLCSVAREGKRRSEAFFGQGTRLTVV.

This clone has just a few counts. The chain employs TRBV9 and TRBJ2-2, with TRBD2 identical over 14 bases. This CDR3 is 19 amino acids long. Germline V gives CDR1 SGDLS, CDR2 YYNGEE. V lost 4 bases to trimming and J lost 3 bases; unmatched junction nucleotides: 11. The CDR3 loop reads CASSPPGLAGVGYTGELFF. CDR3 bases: TGTGCCAGCAGCCCCCCGGGACTAGCGGGAGTGGGATACACCGGGGAGCTGTTTTTT.

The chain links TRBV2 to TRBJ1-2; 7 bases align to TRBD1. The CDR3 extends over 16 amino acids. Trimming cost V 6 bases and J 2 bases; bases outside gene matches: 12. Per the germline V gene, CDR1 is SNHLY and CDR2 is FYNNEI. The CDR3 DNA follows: TGTGCCAGCAGCCCGTACCGGACAGGAAAGAACTATGGCTACACCTTC. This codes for CASSPYRTGKNYGYTF. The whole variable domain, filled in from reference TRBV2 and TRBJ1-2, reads EPEVTQTPSHQVTQMGQEVILRCVPISNHLYFYWYRQILGQKVEFLVSFYNNEISEKSEIFDDQFSVERPDGSNFTLKIRSTKLEDSAMYFCASSPYRTGKNYGYTFGSGTRLTVV.

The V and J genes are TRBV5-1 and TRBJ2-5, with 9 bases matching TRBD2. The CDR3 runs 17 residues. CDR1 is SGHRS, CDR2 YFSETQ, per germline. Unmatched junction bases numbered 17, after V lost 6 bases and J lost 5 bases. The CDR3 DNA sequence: TGCGCCAGCACCCCGGCGGGGGCGGGAGGGTCTGTGGAGACCCAGTACTTC. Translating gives CASTPAGAGGSVETQYF. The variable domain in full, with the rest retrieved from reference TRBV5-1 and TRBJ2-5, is KAGVTQTPRYLIKTRGQQVTLSCSPISGHRSVSWYQQTPGQGLQFLFEYFSETQRNKGNFPGRFSGRQFSNSRSEMNVSTLELGDSALYLCASTPAGAGGSVETQYFGPGTRLLVL.

CDR3 nucleotides: TGTGCCAGCAGGACAGGGGGGGTCAATGAGCAGTTCTTC. Its protein is CASRTGGVNEQFF. The chain has TRBV28 and TRBJ2-1, with TRBD1 identical over 9 bases. J gave up 6 bases and V 6 bases, and 3 bases lay outside the gene matches. The CDR3 contains 13 residues. Germline CDR1 MDHEN, CDR2 SYDVKM.

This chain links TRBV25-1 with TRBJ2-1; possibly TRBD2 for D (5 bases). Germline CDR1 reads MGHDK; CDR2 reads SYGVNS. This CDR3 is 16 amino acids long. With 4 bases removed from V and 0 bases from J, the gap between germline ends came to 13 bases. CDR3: CASSVDGIYSYNEQFF. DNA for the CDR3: TGTGCCAGCAGTGTCGACGGGATTTACTCCTACAATGAGCAGTTCTTC.

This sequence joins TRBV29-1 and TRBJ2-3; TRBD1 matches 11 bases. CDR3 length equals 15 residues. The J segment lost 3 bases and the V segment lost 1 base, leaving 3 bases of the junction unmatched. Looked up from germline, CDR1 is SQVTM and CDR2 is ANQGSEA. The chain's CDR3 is CSVEGGQGETDTQYF. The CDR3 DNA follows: TGCAGCGTTGAAGGGGGACAGGGGGAGACAGATACGCAGTATTTT.

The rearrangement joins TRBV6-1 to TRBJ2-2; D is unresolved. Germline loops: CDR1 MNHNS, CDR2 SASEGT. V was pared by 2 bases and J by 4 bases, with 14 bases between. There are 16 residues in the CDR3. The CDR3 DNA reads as TGTGCCAGCAGTGAAATCACTCCTGGTGGCACCGGGGAGCTGTTTTTT. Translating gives CASSEITPGGTGELFF.

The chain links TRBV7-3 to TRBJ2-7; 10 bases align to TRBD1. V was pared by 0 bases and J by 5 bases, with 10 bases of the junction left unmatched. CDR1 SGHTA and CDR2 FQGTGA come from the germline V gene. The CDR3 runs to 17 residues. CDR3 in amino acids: CASSLTGTTGGVDEQYF. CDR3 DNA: TGTGCCAGCAGCTTAACGGGCACGACAGGGGGCGTAGACGAGCAGTACTTC.

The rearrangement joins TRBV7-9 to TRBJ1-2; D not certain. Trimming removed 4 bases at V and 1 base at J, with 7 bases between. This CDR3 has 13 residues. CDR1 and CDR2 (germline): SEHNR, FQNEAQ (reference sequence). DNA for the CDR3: TGTGCCAGCAGCTCCACTGTTAACTATGGCTACACCTTC. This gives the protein CASSSTVNYGYTF.

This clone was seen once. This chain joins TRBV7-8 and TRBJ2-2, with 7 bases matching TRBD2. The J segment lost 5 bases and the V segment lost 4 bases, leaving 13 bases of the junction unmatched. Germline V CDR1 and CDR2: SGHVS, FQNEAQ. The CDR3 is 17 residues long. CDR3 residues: CASSSSKRWEGTGELFF. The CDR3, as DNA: TGTGCCAGCAGCTCATCAAAACGGTGGGAGGGAACCGGGGAGCTGTTTTTT.